This is a list of T cell receptor beta chains from one sample in a study of T cells after yellow fever vaccination. TCRdb processed the 5' RACE reads anew with MiXCR; each CDR3 protein has one entry. The data contain nearly 550,000 distinct CDR3 sequences, about a fifth of them singletons. The sample in question was PBMCs, obtained 15 days after the yellow fever booster vaccination. The receptors derive from a man aged 25-45 years who received the YFV17D yellow fever vaccine. Both conserved end residues are part of each CDR3. The order of the fields is CDR3 protein, CDR3 DNA, V gene, D gene, clone size, J gene. The D gene is left open where the match is weak. Only some rows state a clone size, as once, few, many or a class for expanded clones.

CDR3 protein: CASSPLGDGNQPQHF
CDR3 DNA: TGTGCCAGCAGCCCGCTCGGGGATGGGAATCAGCCCCAGCATTTT
V gene: TRBV7-8
D gene: -
clone size: many
J gene: TRBJ1-5

CDR3 protein: CASSFKGSDTQYF
CDR3 DNA: TGTGCCAGCAGTTTTAAGGGCAGTGATACGCAGTATTTT
V gene: TRBV12-3/TRBV12-4
D gene: -
clone size: -
J gene: TRBJ2-3

CDR3 protein: CASSLGAFSSYNEQFF
CDR3 DNA: TGCGCCAGCAGCTTGGGTGCGTTCAGCTCCTACAATGAGCAGTTCTTC
V gene: TRBV5-1
D gene: -
clone size: few
J gene: TRBJ2-1

CDR3 protein: CASSYPDQPQHF
CDR3 DNA: TGTGCCAGCAGTTACCCGGATCAGCCCCAGCATTTT
V gene: TRBV6-6
D gene: -
clone size: -
J gene: TRBJ1-5

CDR3 protein: CASSDLHTSDTQYF
CDR3 DNA: TGTGCCAGCAGTGACCTGCACACGTCAGATACGCAGTATTTT
V gene: TRBV11-2
D gene: -
clone size: -
J gene: TRBJ2-3

CDR3 protein: CASSLGTSGFNEQFF
CDR3 DNA: TGTGCCAGCAGCTTGGGGACTAGCGGGTTCAATGAGCAGTTCTTC
V gene: TRBV7-2
D gene: TRBD2
clone size: -
J gene: TRBJ2-1

CDR3 protein: CASSVSAGANVLTF
CDR3 DNA: TGTGCCAGCAGTGTCTCGGCTGGGGCCAACGTCCTGACTTTC
V gene: TRBV25-1
D gene: -
clone size: few
J gene: TRBJ2-6

CDR3 protein: CASSSHPDTDTQYF
CDR3 DNA: TGTGCCAGCAGTTCTCACCCCGACACAGATACGCAGTATTTT
V gene: TRBV28
D gene: -
clone size: once
J gene: TRBJ2-3

CDR3 protein: CSAPDSQSYEQYF
CDR3 DNA: TGCAGTGCTCCAGACAGCCAGTCCTACGAGCAGTACTTC
V gene: TRBV20-1
D gene: -
clone size: few
J gene: TRBJ2-7

CDR3 protein: CSVQSLAGPLNEQFF
CDR3 DNA: TGCAGCGTCCAAAGCCTAGCGGGACCACTCAATGAGCAGTTCTTC
V gene: TRBV29-1
D gene: TRBD2
clone size: -
J gene: TRBJ2-1

CDR3 protein: CASSLNRGYEQFF
CDR3 DNA: TGCGCCAGCAGCCTCAACAGGGGGTATGAGCAGTTCTTC
V gene: TRBV5-1
D gene: TRBD1
clone size: -
J gene: TRBJ2-1

CDR3 protein: CASSPGRGSRDNEQFF
CDR3 DNA: TGTGCCAGCTCACCAGGTCGCGGGAGTCGGGACAATGAGCAGTTCTTC
V gene: TRBV18
D gene: TRBD2
clone size: few
J gene: TRBJ2-1

CDR3 protein: CASSPSAGQGKNIQYF
CDR3 DNA: TGTGCCAGCAGCCCCTCTGCGGGACAGGGGAAAAACATTCAGTACTTC
V gene: TRBV7-2
D gene: TRBD1
clone size: -
J gene: TRBJ2-4

CDR3 protein: CSAMGEYGQSGANVLTF
CDR3 DNA: TGCAGTGCTATGGGCGAATATGGACAGTCTGGGGCCAACGTCCTGACTTTC
V gene: TRBV20-1
D gene: -
clone size: -
J gene: TRBJ2-6

CDR3 protein: CASSPRTGGGNEQFF
CDR3 DNA: TGTGCCAGCAGCCCCCGGACAGGGGGAGGCAATGAGCAGTTCTTC
V gene: TRBV7-2
D gene: TRBD1
clone size: -
J gene: TRBJ2-1

CDR3 protein: CSATAGVRQETQYF
CDR3 DNA: TGCAGTGCAACCGCGGGAGTCCGGCAAGAGACCCAGTACTTC
V gene: TRBV20-1
D gene: TRBD2
clone size: -
J gene: TRBJ2-5

CDR3 protein: CATRTGGFYEQYF
CDR3 DNA: TGTGCCACCAGGACAGGGGGCTTCTACGAGCAGTACTTC
V gene: TRBV15
D gene: TRBD1
clone size: few
J gene: TRBJ2-7

CDR3 protein: CSASSPQTSGREETQYF
CDR3 DNA: TGCAGTGCTAGTTCCCCCCAAACTAGCGGGAGGGAGGAGACCCAGTACTTC
V gene: TRBV20-1
D gene: TRBD2
clone size: few
J gene: TRBJ2-5

CDR3 protein: CASSPTGGGTEAFF
CDR3 DNA: TGTGCCAGCAGTCCCACAGGGGGAGGCACTGAAGCTTTCTTT
V gene: TRBV6-1
D gene: TRBD1
clone size: many
J gene: TRBJ1-1

CDR3 protein: CASSPGNYGYTF
CDR3 DNA: TGTGCCAGCTCCCCGGGGAACTATGGCTACACCTTC
V gene: TRBV3-1
D gene: -
clone size: few
J gene: TRBJ1-2

CDR3 protein: CSARDTAELNEQFF
CDR3 DNA: TGCAGTGCTAGAGATACAGCGGAGCTAAATGAGCAGTTCTTC
V gene: TRBV20-1
D gene: -
clone size: -
J gene: TRBJ2-1

CDR3 protein: CASIFAAQGTYEQYF
CDR3 DNA: TGTGCCAGCATCTTCGCGGCACAGGGCACCTACGAGCAGTACTTC
V gene: TRBV2
D gene: -
clone size: -
J gene: TRBJ2-7

CDR3 protein: CASSPQGGTGTFYTF
CDR3 DNA: TGTGCCAGCAGCCCCCAAGGCGGGACAGGGACATTCTACACCTTC
V gene: TRBV7-2
D gene: TRBD1
clone size: -
J gene: TRBJ1-2

CDR3 protein: CASSQDRIGKNIQYF
CDR3 DNA: TGTGCCAGCAGCCAAGACAGGATAGGCAAAAACATTCAGTACTTC
V gene: TRBV3-1
D gene: -
clone size: -
J gene: TRBJ2-4

CDR3 protein: CPLRVGQSSGSYNEQFF
CDR3 DNA: TGTCCCCTCCGCGTAGGGCAATCCAGCGGGAGCTACAATGAGCAGTTCTTC
V gene: TRBV2
D gene: TRBD2
clone size: once
J gene: TRBJ2-1

CDR3 protein: CASRRAGTYEQYF
CDR3 DNA: TGTGCCAGCAGGAGGGCAGGGACCTACGAGCAGTACTTC
V gene: TRBV12-3/TRBV12-4
D gene: -
clone size: -
J gene: TRBJ2-7

CDR3 protein: CSARIRAGEQYF
CDR3 DNA: TGCAGTGCTAGAATTCGGGCGGGCGAGCAGTACTTC
V gene: TRBV20-1
D gene: -
clone size: once
J gene: TRBJ2-7

CDR3 protein: CASSTRASGSSYEQFF
CDR3 DNA: TGTGCCAGCAGCACTCGGGCTAGCGGGAGTTCCTATGAGCAGTTCTTC
V gene: TRBV11-3
D gene: TRBD2
clone size: -
J gene: TRBJ2-1

CDR3 protein: CSARGLADSYEQYF
CDR3 DNA: TGCAGTGCTAGAGGGCTAGCGGACTCCTACGAGCAGTACTTC
V gene: TRBV20-1
D gene: TRBD2
clone size: few
J gene: TRBJ2-7

CDR3 protein: CASSLGPAGLANTGELFF
CDR3 DNA: TGTGCCAGCAGCTTAGGCCCGGCAGGCCTAGCGAACACCGGGGAGCTGTTTTTT
V gene: TRBV11-2
D gene: -
clone size: -
J gene: TRBJ2-2

CDR3 protein: CAGNRGNTIYF
CDR3 DNA: TGTGCCGGCAACAGGGGAAACACCATATATTTT
V gene: TRBV2
D gene: -
clone size: few
J gene: TRBJ1-3

CDR3 protein: CASSFARGGGTEAFF
CDR3 DNA: TGTGCCAGCAGCTTCGCCCGTGGGGGGGGCACTGAAGCTTTCTTT
V gene: TRBV7-8
D gene: -
clone size: few
J gene: TRBJ1-1

CDR3 protein: CASSFVISDNEQFF
CDR3 DNA: TGTGCCAGCAGTTTTGTCATCAGCGACAATGAGCAGTTCTTC
V gene: TRBV27
D gene: -
clone size: few
J gene: TRBJ2-1

CDR3 protein: CASSPRGAGVEKLFF
CDR3 DNA: TGTGCCAGTAGTCCACGGGGCGCCGGAGTTGAAAAACTGTTTTTT
V gene: TRBV19
D gene: -
clone size: -
J gene: TRBJ1-4